A single sample gave rise to the 28 T cell receptor beta chains below, sequenced in a study of T cell repertoires in cytomegalovirus infection. TCRdb reprocessed the reads with MiXCR, giving one entry per CDR3 protein. Of 200,000 to 250,000 distinct CDR3 sequences listed, 20% to 25% are singletons. The sample taken for sequencing was CD8+ T cells from PBMCs. The receptors here all came from a human donor in good health (CMV status not recorded). Some clones in this sample may be carry-over from other donors' samples.

This clonotype was found once. The chain employs TRBV28 and TRBJ2-7; 15 bases fit TRBD2. CDR3 size: 18 residues. CDR1 and CDR2 (germline): MDHEN, SYDVKM. J was trimmed by 1 base and V by 4 bases; bases with no gene match: 8. The CDR3 here is CASSSYGTSGGPSYEQYF. DNA for the CDR3: TGTGCCAGCAGTTCGTATGGGACTAGCGGGGGGCCTTCCTACGAGCAGTACTTC.

The CDR3 loop is CASTLSDVNTEAFF. The DNA of the CDR3 is TGTGCCAGCACCCTGAGCGATGTGAACACTGAAGCTTTCTTT. The V gene is TRBV28, the J gene TRBJ1-1, with D unclear. V dropped 7 bases and J dropped 0 bases, with 12 bases sitting between them. Germline loops: CDR1 MDHEN, CDR2 SYDVKM. CDR3 size: 14 residues.

The rearrangement uses TRBV29-1 and TRBJ2-2; D tentatively reads TRBD1 or TRBD2 (6 bases each). Deletions cut 3 bases from V and 5 bases from J, with 16 bases between. The CDR3 covers 15 residues. Germline CDR1 is SQVTM and CDR2 is ANQGSEA. CDR3 sequence: CSVDLWGAETGELFF. The CDR3 bases are TGCAGCGTTGACCTTTGGGGGGCAGAAACCGGGGAGCTGTTTTTT.

There are a few counts of this clonotype. The chain recombines TRBV2 with TRBJ1-1; possible D gene TRBD1, 5 bases. Germline CDR1 SNHLY, CDR2 FYNNEI. This CDR3 region has 17 residues. V lost 1 base and J lost 5, with 20 bases in between. CDR3 protein: CASSEGGATLPDTEAFF. CDR3 DNA: TGTGCCAGCAGTGAAGGGGGCGCGACATTACCGGATACTGAAGCTTTCTTT.

The chain links TRBV9 to TRBJ2-5, with 7 bases that match TRBD1. This CDR3 region has 15 residues. In germline, CDR1 is SGDLS, CDR2 YYNGEE. V gave up 0 bases and J gave up 5 bases; unmatched junction bases: 7. The CDR3: CASSVDEGAGETQYF. Here the CDR3 DNA reads TGTGCCAGCAGCGTAGACGAGGGGGCTGGCGAGACCCAGTACTTC. Together with reference TRBV9 and TRBJ2-5, the CDR3 gives the full variable domain: DSGVTQTPKHLITATGQRVTLRCSPRSGDLSVYWYQQSLDQGLQFLIQYYNGEERAKGNILERFSAQQFPDLHSELNLSSLELGDSALYFCASSVDEGAGETQYFGPGTRLLVL.

This clonotype appeared many times. This chain connects TRBV29-1 to TRBJ2-6; D remains unclear. Deletions cut 0 bases from V and 2 bases from J, with 5 bases between. This CDR3 has 14 residues. Looked up from germline, CDR1 is SQVTM and CDR2 is ANQGSEA. The CDR3 reads CSVEEGTGANVLTF. CDR3 coding DNA: TGCAGCGTTGAAGAGGGTACTGGGGCCAACGTCCTGACTTTC.

There are a few counts of this clonotype. This chain links TRBV6-1 with TRBJ2-7, with D possibly being TRBD1 (6 bases). The CDR3 length is 14 residues. Per germline, CDR1 MNHNS and CDR2 SASEGT. V gave up 6 bases and J gave up 2 bases, with 14 bases separating them. The CDR3 region is CASSSGAFPYEQYF. Here the CDR3 DNA reads TGTGCCAGCAGCTCAGGGGCTTTTCCCTACGAGCAGTACTTC.

This clonotype appeared many times. The chain links TRBV6-6 to TRBJ2-1, with 8 bases identical to TRBD1. Trimming removed 2 bases from V and 6 bases from J; junction bases left unmatched: 6. Germline V CDR1 and CDR2: MNHNY, SVGAGI (reference sequence). The CDR3 runs to 15 residues. The CDR3 DNA follows: TGTGCCAGCAGTTACGTGCAGGGGGCATCCAATGAGCAGTTCTTC. It is translated as CASSYVQGASNEQFF.

This clonotype was picked up a small number of times. V usage is TRBV20-1 and J usage is TRBJ2-5, with TRBD1 matching 9 bases. Trimming cost V 6 bases and J 5 bases; bases outside gene matches: 16. The CDR3 totals 16 residues. The germline V gene encodes CDR1 DFQATT and CDR2 SNEGSKA (reference sequence). In nucleotides, the CDR3 is TGCAGTGCCCCTGGGGGGACAGGGAGTCAAGCTGAGACCCAGTACTTC. Encoded protein: CSAPGGTGSQAETQYF.

At least ten counts were recorded for this clonotype. The CDR3 sequence: CASSSPQAYEQYF. CDR3 bases: TGTGCCAGCAGCTCCCCTCAGGCGTACGAGCAGTACTTC. V is TRBV7-9 and J is TRBJ2-7; D call uncertain. CDR3 size: 13 residues. Germline loops: CDR1 SEHNR, CDR2 FQNEAQ (reference sequence). V shed 4 bases and J shed 4 bases, with 11 bases lying between them.

To note about this clonotype: This may come from a read error, since a much larger clone is one base off. The V and J genes are TRBV12-3 or TRBV12-4 and TRBJ1-2; no reliable D call. The CDR3 is 14 amino acids. Here the CDR3 reads CANSAAGGSYGYTF. CDR3 sequence (DNA): TGTGCCAACAGTGCGGCAGGTGGATCCTATGGCTACACCTTC.

The chain couples TRBV19 to TRBJ2-1; 9 bases fit TRBD2. V lost 3 bases and J lost 6; bases outside the gene matches: 6. Germline V CDR1 and CDR2: LNHDA, SQIVND (reference sequence). The CDR3 has 15 residues. The DNA for the CDR3 is TGTGCCAGTAGTATCGGCGGGGGGGCGATCAATGAGCAGTTCTTC. This codes for CASSIGGGAINEQFF. Together with reference TRBV19 and TRBJ2-1, the CDR3 gives the full variable domain: DGGITQSPKYLFRKEGQNVTLSCEQNLNHDAMYWYRQDPGQGLRLIYYSQIVNDFQKGDIAEGYSVSREKKESFPLTVTSAQKNPTAFYLCASSIGGGAINEQFFGPGTRLTVL.

A few counts support this clonotype. The rearrangement uses TRBV11-1 and TRBJ1-1; D is possibly TRBD1 (5 bases). Germline V gives CDR1 SGHAT, CDR2 FQDESV (reference sequence). The CDR3 spans 16 residues. Trimming shortened V by 5 bases and J by 0 bases, and 16 bases separated the two germline ends. CDR3 region: CASSPAWGVVNTEAFF. The DNA for the CDR3 is TGTGCCAGCAGCCCAGCGTGGGGGGTGGTGAACACTGAAGCTTTCTTT.

This clonotype was seen at least ten times. The genes are TRBV7-9 and TRBJ2-7; the D gene is possibly TRBD1 (6 bases). The CDR3 is 13 amino acids. The germline CDR1 and CDR2 sequences are SEHNR and FQNEAQ (reference sequence). The V gene lost 11 bases and the J gene lost 1 base, with 15 bases spanning the gap. In DNA form, the CDR3 reads TGTGCCGCGGCAGGGGCCGGTTCCTACGAGCAGTACTTC. It specifies CAAAGAGSYEQYF. The complete variable domain, with remaining parts taken from reference TRBV7-9 and TRBJ2-7, reads DTGVSQNPRHKITKRGQNVTFRCDPISEHNRLYWYRQTLGQGPEFLTYFQNEAQLEKSRLLSDRFSAERPKGSFSTLEIQRTEQGDSAMYLCAAAGAGSYEQYFGPGTRLTVT.

This chain uses TRBV7-3 with TRBJ2-3; 12 bases match TRBD2. This CDR3 comprises 16 residues. Germline assignment: CDR1 SGHTA and CDR2 FQGTGA. J lost 2 bases, V lost 5 bases, and 5 bases had no gene match. CDR3 nucleotides: TGTGCCAGCAGCAAGACTAGCGGGGGCCCCACAGATACGCAGTATTTT. Encoded protein: CASSKTSGGPTDTQYF.

V usage is TRBV29-1 and J usage is TRBJ2-5; 7 positions match TRBD2. CDR3 length: 13 amino acids. V shed 0 bases and J 3 bases; nucleotides not matched to a gene: 1. Germline CDR1 SQVTM, CDR2 ANQGSEA. The CDR3 loop reads CSVEEGGEETQYF. CDR3 nucleotide sequence: TGCAGCGTTGAAGAGGGAGGGGAAGAGACCCAGTACTTC.

The chain uses TRBV5-1 and TRBJ2-7; D might be TRBD1 (6 bases). The germline V gene has CDR1 SGHRS and CDR2 YFSETQ. Trimming took off 3 bases at V and 2 bases at J, with 12 bases between the two ends. This CDR3 region has 14 residues. The CDR3 is CASSWMTGTYEQYF. The CDR3 DNA reads TGCGCCAGCAGCTGGATGACAGGTACCTACGAGCAGTACTTC.

The rearrangement links TRBV7-9 to TRBJ2-3, with D tentatively TRBD1 or TRBD2 (5 bases each). The CDR3 covers 13 residues. Per the germline V gene, CDR1 is SEHNR and CDR2 is FQNEAQ (reference sequence). V was cut by 6 bases and J by 6 bases, with 13 bases left in between. In DNA, the CDR3 is TGTGCCAGCAGATCGGGACCCACGGATACGCAGTATTTT. Translation gives CASRSGPTDTQYF.

The rearrangement links TRBV5-1 to TRBJ2-2, with TRBD1 matching over 10 bases. The CDR3 extends over 15 amino acids. The germline V gene has CDR1 SGHRS and CDR2 YFSETQ. The V gene end was trimmed by 5 bases and the J gene end by 5 bases; junction bases not matched to a gene: 6. The CDR3 nucleotides are TGCGCCAGCAGTCCGACAGGGGGCCGGACCGGGGAGCTGTTTTTT. This gives the protein CASSPTGGRTGELFF.

The chain recombines TRBV28 with TRBJ2-7; possibly TRBD1 for D (6 bases). The CDR3 is made up of 14 amino acids. The germline V and J ends were trimmed by 7 bases and 7 bases, with 20 bases remaining between them. Germline CDR1 is MDHEN and CDR2 is SYDVKM. The chain's CDR3 is CASTYRVLLGEQYF. The DNA of the CDR3 is TGTGCCAGCACTTACAGGGTTCTGTTGGGTGAGCAGTACTTC.

With regard to this clonotype: This clone may be a read error of a much larger clone one base away. The chain recombines TRBV7-2 with TRBJ1-2; a weak D match, TRBD1 (5 bases). The CDR3 is 17 amino acids. V lost 1 base, J lost 3 bases, and 18 bases lay in between. Germline lookup yields CDR1 SGHTA and CDR2 FQGNSA. CDR3 sequence: CASSLVRGRVQDYGYTF. The CDR3 coding sequence is TGTGCCAGCAGCTTAGTCCGGGGCAGGGTTCAAGACTATGGCTACACCTTC.

The chain couples TRBV2 to TRBJ2-7; D ambiguous. V was trimmed by 3 bases and J by 0 bases, leaving 9 bases between them. Germline CDR1 is SNHLY and CDR2 is FYNNEI. The CDR3 loop spans 14 amino acids. For the CDR3, the DNA is TGTGCCAGCAGTGACGAGTTAAGCTCCTACGAGCAGTACTTC. Translated, it gives CASSDELSSYEQYF.

V and J are TRBV2 and TRBJ2-7; possibly TRBD1 for D (5 bases). V was cut by 6 bases and J by 3 bases, with 18 bases left in between. Germline CDR1 and CDR2: SNHLY and FYNNEI. The CDR3 covers 15 residues. CDR3 in DNA: TGTGCCAGCAGCCCGTTGGACACCCCCAACTACGAGCAGTACTTC. As protein: CASSPLDTPNYEQYF.

The CDR3 DNA reads TGTGCCAGCAGCTTAGACTTGACAGGGTCCAATGAGCAGTTCTTC. Its translation: CASSLDLTGSNEQFF. The V gene is TRBV11-2, the J gene TRBJ2-1, with 7 bases aligning to TRBD1. The CDR3 has 15 residues. Trimming took 0 bases from V and 6 from J; bases not matched to a gene: 5. From germline, CDR1 is SGHAT and CDR2 FQNNGV. Complete variable domain (other parts from reference TRBV11-2 and TRBJ2-1): EAGVAQSPRYKIIEKRQSVAFWCNPISGHATLYWYQQILGQGPKLLIQFQNNGVVDDSQLPKDRFSAERLKGVDSTLKIQPAKLEDSAVYLCASSLDLTGSNEQFFGPGTRLTVL.

This clonotype was recorded at least ten times. The chain recombines TRBV7-9 with TRBJ1-1, with D maybe TRBD1 (6 bases). Germline V lookup: CDR1 SEHNR, CDR2 FQNEAQ (reference sequence). V lost 5 bases and J lost 3, with 16 bases in between. This CDR3 region has 15 residues. The DNA for the CDR3 is TGTGCCAGCAGCCCTTGGGGGGGCGCGGACACTGAAGCTTTCTTT. Amino acid sequence: CASSPWGGADTEAFF. Together with reference TRBV7-9 and TRBJ1-1, the CDR3 gives the full variable domain: DTGVSQNPRHKITKRGQNVTFRCDPISEHNRLYWYRQTLGQGPEFLTYFQNEAQLEKSRLLSDRFSAERPKGSFSTLEIQRTEQGDSAMYLCASSPWGGADTEAFFGQGTRLTVV.

The chain joins TRBV7-6 to TRBJ2-5; D might be TRBD2 (7 bases). V was shortened by 5 bases and J by 5 bases, with 18 bases between the two germline ends. The germline CDR1 and CDR2 sequences are SGHVS and FNYEAQ. The CDR3 is 15 amino acids. In DNA form, the CDR3 reads TGTGCCAGCAGCCCGTCCCGGGGGGCCGGGGAGACCCAGTACTTC. This sequence encodes CASSPSRGAGETQYF.

This clonotype was found a few times. The chain carries TRBV9 and TRBJ1-4; D unresolved. The V end lost 3 bases, the J end lost 1 base, and 7 bases lay between the germline ends. The CDR3 covers 14 residues. Looked up from germline, CDR1 is SGDLS and CDR2 is YYNGEE. The CDR3 protein is CASSASGTNEKLFF. CDR3 DNA sequence: TGTGCCAGCAGCGCCTCAGGAACTAATGAAAAACTGTTTTTT.

This clonotype has just a few counts. The chain couples TRBV29-1 to TRBJ2-7; TRBD1 might be the D (5 bases). The CDR3 runs to 14 residues. Germline lookup yields CDR1 SQVTM and CDR2 ANQGSEA. V was cut by 3 bases and J by 0 bases, with 12 bases left in between. In DNA form, the CDR3 reads TGCAGCGTTGATATAGGGGTGGACTCCTACGAGCAGTACTTC. Residues: CSVDIGVDSYEQYF.